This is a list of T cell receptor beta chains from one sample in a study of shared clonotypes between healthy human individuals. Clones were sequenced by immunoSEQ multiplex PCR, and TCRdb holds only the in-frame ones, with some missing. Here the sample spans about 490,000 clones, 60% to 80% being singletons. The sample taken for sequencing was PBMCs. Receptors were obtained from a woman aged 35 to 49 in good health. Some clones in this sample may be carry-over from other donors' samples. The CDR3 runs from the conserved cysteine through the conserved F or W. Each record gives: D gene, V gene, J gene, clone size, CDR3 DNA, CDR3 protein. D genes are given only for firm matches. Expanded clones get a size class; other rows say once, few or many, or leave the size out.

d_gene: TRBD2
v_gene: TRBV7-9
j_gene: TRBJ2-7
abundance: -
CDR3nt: TGTGCCAGCTTAGCGGGAGCTGACGAGCAGTACTTC
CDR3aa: CASLAGADEQYF

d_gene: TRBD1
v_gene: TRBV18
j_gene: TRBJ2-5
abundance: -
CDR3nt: TGTGCCAGCTCACCGGGACAGGGTTCTGCAGAGACCCAGTACTTC
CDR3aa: CASSPGQGSAETQYF

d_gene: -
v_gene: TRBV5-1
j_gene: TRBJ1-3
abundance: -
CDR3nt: TGCGCCAGCAGCCCTGGCGGCGGCTACTCTGGAAACACCATATATTTT
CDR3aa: CASSPGGGYSGNTIYF

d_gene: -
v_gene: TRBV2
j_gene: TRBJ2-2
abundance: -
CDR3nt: TGTGCCAGCAGTCAATCGTACGTGTTTAGCACCGGGGAGCTGTTTTTT
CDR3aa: CASSQSYVFSTGELFF

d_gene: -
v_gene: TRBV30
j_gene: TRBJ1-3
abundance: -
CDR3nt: TGTGCCTGGAGTGTAGCAGGGACCAGCTCTGGAAACACCATATATTTT
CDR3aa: CAWSVAGTSSGNTIYF

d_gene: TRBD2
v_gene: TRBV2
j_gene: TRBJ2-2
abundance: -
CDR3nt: TGTGCCAGCATACGGGGACTAGCGGGAGTTACCGGGGAGCTGTTTTTT
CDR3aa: CASIRGLAGVTGELFF

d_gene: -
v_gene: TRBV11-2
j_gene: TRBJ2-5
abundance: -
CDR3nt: TGTGCCAGCAGCTTAGCGGGAGTTCTGGGAGAGACCCAGTACTTC
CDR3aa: CASSLAGVLGETQYF

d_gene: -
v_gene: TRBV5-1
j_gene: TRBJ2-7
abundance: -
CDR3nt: TGCGCCAGCAGCTTGGACAGTTCGAGCTCCTACGAGCAGTACTTC
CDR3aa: CASSLDSSSSYEQYF

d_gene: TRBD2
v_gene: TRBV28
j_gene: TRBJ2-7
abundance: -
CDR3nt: TGTGCCAGCAGTTTACCGCTAGCGGGAGGGCAGGGGGAGCAGTATTTC
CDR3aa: CASSLPLAGGQGEQYF

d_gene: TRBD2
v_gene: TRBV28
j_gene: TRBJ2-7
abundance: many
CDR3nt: TGTGCCAGCGGAAAGGGACTAGCGGGAGTTGAGCAGTACTTC
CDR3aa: CASGKGLAGVEQYF

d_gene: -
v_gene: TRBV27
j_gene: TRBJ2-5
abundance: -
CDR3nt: TGTGCCAGCAGTTTTAGGGCAGAGCAAGAGACCCAGTACTTC
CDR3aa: CASSFRAEQETQYF

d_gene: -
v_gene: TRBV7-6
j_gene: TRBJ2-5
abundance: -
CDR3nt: TGTGCCAGCAGCCCTGTGGGGCAGGGTTCTGGAGAGACCCAGTACTTC
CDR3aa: CASSPVGQGSGETQYF

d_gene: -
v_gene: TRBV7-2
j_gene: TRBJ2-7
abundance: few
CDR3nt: TGTGCCAGCAGCCCTACCGGGGGACCCTACGAGCAGTACTTC
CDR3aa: CASSPTGGPYEQYF

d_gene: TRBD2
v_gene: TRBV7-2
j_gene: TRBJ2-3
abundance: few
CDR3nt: TGTGCCAGCAGCCTAATGGGACTAGCAACAGATACGCAGTATTTT
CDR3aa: CASSLMGLATDTQYF

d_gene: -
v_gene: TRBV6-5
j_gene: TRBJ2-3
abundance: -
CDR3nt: TGTGCCAGCAGAGAAACGGGAGGCACAGATACGCAGTATTTT
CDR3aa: CASRETGGTDTQYF

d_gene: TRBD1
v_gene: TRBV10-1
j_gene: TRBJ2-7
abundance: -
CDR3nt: TGCGCCAGCAGTGAGTGGATCACAAGGGACAGGGTATACGAGCAGTACTTC
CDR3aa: CASSEWITRDRVYEQYF

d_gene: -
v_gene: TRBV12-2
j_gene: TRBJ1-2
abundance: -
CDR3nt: TGTGCAAGTCGCATAGGACAGGCAAGTGGCTACACCTTC
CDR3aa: CASRIGQASGYTF

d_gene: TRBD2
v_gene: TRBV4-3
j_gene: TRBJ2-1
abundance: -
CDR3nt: TGCGCCAGCAGCCCCCGGACTAGCGGGGGGAATGAGCAGTTCTTC
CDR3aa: CASSPRTSGGNEQFF

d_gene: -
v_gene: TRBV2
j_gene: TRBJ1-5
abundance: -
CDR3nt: TGTGCCAGCAGTGAAGGAGGCGACCCCCGCCAGCCCCAGCATTTT
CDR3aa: CASSEGGDPRQPQHF

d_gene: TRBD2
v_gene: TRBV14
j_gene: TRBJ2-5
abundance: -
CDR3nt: TGTGCCAGCAGCAAAAGCGTCCTAGCGGGGAACCAAGAGACCCAGTACTTC
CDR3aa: CASSKSVLAGNQETQYF

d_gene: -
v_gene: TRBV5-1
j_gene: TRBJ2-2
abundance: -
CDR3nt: TGCGCCAGCAGCTTGGCGCTAGCGAATACCGGGGAGCTGTTTTTT
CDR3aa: CASSLALANTGELFF

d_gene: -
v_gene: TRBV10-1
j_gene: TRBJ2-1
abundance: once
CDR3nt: TGCGCCAGCAGTGAGGTCGGGGGCCCAGGGGGAGAGCAGTTCTTC
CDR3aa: CASSEVGGPGGEQFF

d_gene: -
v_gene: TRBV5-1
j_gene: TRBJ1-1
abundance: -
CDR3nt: TGCGCCAGCAGCCCGTCCTACACAGGAGGACTCTTGAACACTGAAGCTTTCTTT
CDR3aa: CASSPSYTGGLLNTEAFF

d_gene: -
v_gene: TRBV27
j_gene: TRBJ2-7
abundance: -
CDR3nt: TGTGCCAGCAGTTGGGCGAGTGGGGCTAGCGAGCAGTACTTC
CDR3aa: CASSWASGASEQYF

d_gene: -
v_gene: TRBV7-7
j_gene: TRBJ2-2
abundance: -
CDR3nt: TGTGCTAGCAGCTGGGACGGACTGACCGGGGAGCTGTTTTTT
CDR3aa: CASSWDGLTGELFF

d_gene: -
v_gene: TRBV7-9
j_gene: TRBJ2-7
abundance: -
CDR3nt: TGTGCCAGCAGCCCCTTGGGGGGGGCGCGAATCTACGAGCAGTACTTC
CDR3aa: CASSPLGGARIYEQYF

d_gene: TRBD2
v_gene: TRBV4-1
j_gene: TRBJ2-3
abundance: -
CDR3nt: TGCGCCAGCAGCCAGCTAGCGGGAGTTTCAGATACGCAGTATTTT
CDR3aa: CASSQLAGVSDTQYF

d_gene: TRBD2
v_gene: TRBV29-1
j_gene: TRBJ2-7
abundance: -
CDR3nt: TGCAGCGTTGGAGGGAGGGCCCCCTACTACGAGCAGTACTTC
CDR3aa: CSVGGRAPYYEQYF

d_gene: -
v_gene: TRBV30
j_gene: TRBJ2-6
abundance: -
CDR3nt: TGTGCCCCGCCAATACAGGGGAGGTCCTCTGGGGCCAACGTCCTGACTTTC
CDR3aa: CAPPIQGRSSGANVLTF

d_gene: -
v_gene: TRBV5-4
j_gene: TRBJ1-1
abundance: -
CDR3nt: TGTGCCAGCAGCCGACCGGGGAGGGGAGGGGACACTGAAGCTTTCTTT
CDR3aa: CASSRPGRGGDTEAFF

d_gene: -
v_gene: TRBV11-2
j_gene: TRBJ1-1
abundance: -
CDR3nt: TGTGCCAGCAGCTTAGGGCCTGGGGTGTCTGAAGCTTTCTTT
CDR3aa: CASSLGPGVSEAFF

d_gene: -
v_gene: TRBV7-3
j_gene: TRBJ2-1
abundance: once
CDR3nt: TGTGCCAGCAGCCAAACGCAGGTGGGCGTGGGTGAGCAGTTCTTC
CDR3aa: CASSQTQVGVGEQFF

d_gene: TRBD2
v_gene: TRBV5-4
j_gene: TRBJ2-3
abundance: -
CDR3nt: TGTTCCAGCAGCTTACTAGCGGGAATCACAGATACGCAGTATTTT
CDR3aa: CSSSLLAGITDTQYF

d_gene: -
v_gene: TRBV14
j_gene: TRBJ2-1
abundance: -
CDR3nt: TGTGCCAGCAGCCAAGACAGGGGATGGAATGAGCAGTTCTTC
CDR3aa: CASSQDRGWNEQFF

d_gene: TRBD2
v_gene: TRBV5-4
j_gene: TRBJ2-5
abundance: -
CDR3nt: TGTGCCAGCAGCTTGGTCGGCGGACTAGCGAAGACCCAGTACTTC
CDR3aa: CASSLVGGLAKTQYF

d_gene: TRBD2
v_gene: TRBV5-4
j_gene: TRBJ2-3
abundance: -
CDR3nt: TGTGCCAGCAGCTTGGGCGGGAGTGGAGATACGCAGTATTTT
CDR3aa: CASSLGGSGDTQYF

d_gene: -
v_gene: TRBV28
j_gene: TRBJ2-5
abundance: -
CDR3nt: TGTGCCAGCAGTTTAGGGGGCGCGGAGACCCAGTACTTC
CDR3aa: CASSLGGAETQYF

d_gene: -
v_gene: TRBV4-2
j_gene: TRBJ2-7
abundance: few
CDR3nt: TGTGCCAGCAGCCCCTACAACACGGCTTCCAACGAGCAGTACTTC
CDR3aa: CASSPYNTASNEQYF

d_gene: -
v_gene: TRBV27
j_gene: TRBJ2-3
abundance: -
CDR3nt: TGTGCCAGCACCTGCATTAGACTAGAGGTTGGTACAGATACGCAGTATTTT
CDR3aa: CASTCIRLEVGTDTQYF

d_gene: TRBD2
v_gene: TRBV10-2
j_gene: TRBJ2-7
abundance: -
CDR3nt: TGCGCCAGCAGTGAGTTACTAGCGGGTTACTCCTACGAGCAGTACTTC
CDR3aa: CASSELLAGYSYEQYF